The 13 T cell receptor beta chains given below trace back to one sample, sequenced in a study of blood T cell repertoires in COVID-19. TCRdb keeps only in-frame clones here, not all; method: immunoSEQ multiplex PCR. The sample has some 310,000 clones, roughly nine tenths seen once; the top ten hold 2.9%. Sequenced input: peripheral blood. Receptors originate from a woman aged 30 to 39 with COVID-19, enrolled during active disease.

V and J are TRBV11-3 and TRBJ2-3; weak D call: TRBD1 (6 bases). The V end was cut by 5 bases, the J end by 0 bases, with 9 bases between. CDR1 SGHNT and CDR2 YENEEA come from the germline V gene. CDR3 size: 14 residues. The CDR3 nucleotides read TGTGCCAGCAGCCCAGGACAGAGCACAGATACGCAGTATTTT. Its protein is CASSPGQSTDTQYF.

The V call is TRBV6-6, the J call TRBJ2-3; 13 bases fit TRBD2. Trimming removed 3 bases from V and 4 bases from J; junction bases left unmatched: 4. This CDR3 region has 16 residues. CDR1 and CDR2 from the germline V gene are MNHNY and SVGAGI (reference sequence). The CDR3 loop is CASSYGTSGNPDTQYF. Written as DNA, the CDR3 is TGTGCCAGCAGTTATGGGACTAGCGGGAACCCAGATACGCAGTATTTT.

The chain couples TRBV12-5 to TRBJ1-3, with 8 bases fitting TRBD1. The V gene's germline CDR1 is LGHNT and CDR2 FRNRAP. The CDR3 covers 17 residues. With 5 bases clipped from V and 3 bases from J, the junction kept 12 bases outside the gene matches. The CDR3 nucleotides are TGTGCTAGTGGTAACCACGGACAGGGCTTTGGTGGAAACACCATATATTTT. It is translated as CASGNHGQGFGGNTIYF.

The CDR3, as DNA: TGTGCCAGCAGCGTAGGGCAGGCAACCCAGCCCCAGCATTTT. This translates into CASSVGQATQPQHF. The chain uses TRBV9 and TRBJ1-5, with unresolved D. The CDR3 consists of 14 residues. V lost 0 bases to trimming and J lost 7 bases, with 11 bases between them. Germline V gene data show CDR1 as SGDLS and CDR2 as YYNGEE.

A remark on this clone: In the same sample, other DNA sequences code for this CDR3. The V and J genes are TRBV7-9 and TRBJ2-7; no definite D call. The germline V gene encodes CDR1 SEHNR and CDR2 FQNEAQ (reference sequence). V lost 3 bases and J 0 bases, leaving 3 bases between the germline ends. This CDR3 contains 12 residues. CDR3 protein: CASSLSSYEQYF. The CDR3 DNA reads TGTGCCAGCAGCTTGAGCTCCTACGAGCAGTACTTC.

The chain carries TRBV10-3 and TRBJ2-6; the D gene is possibly TRBD2 (6 bases). The germline CDR1 and CDR2 sequences are ENHRY and SYGVKD. Trimming removed 3 bases at V and 0 bases at J, with 12 bases between. CDR3 size: 17 residues. CDR3 coding DNA: TGTGCCATCAGTGACCCTCGGACTATCTCTGGGGCCAACGTCCTGACTTTC. Residues: CAISDPRTISGANVLTF.

This chain connects TRBV4-1 to TRBJ1-2; D perhaps matches TRBD1 (5 bases). Per the germline V gene, CDR1 is MGHRA and CDR2 is YSYEKL. V was clipped by 1 base and J by 3 bases, with 6 bases between them. The CDR3 length is 13 residues. The CDR3 loop reads CASSQVGDYGYTF. For the CDR3, the DNA is TGCGCCAGCAGCCAAGTAGGGGACTATGGCTACACCTTC.

This chain joins TRBV18 and TRBJ1-2, with a tentative D call TRBD1 (5 bases). The V gene's germline CDR1 is KGHSH and CDR2 LQKENI. The germline V and J ends were trimmed by 2 bases and 8 bases, with 12 bases remaining between them. This CDR3 has 13 amino acids. The DNA of the CDR3 is TGTGCCAGCTCACCAGGGGGAGGAGAGGGCTACACCTTC. As protein: CASSPGGGEGYTF.

The chain recombines TRBV7-9 with TRBJ2-3, with D maybe TRBD2 (6 bases). Trimming took off 0 bases at V and 6 bases at J, with 13 bases between the two ends. The CDR3 has 15 amino acids. CDR1 and CDR2 from the germline V gene are SEHNR and FQNEAQ (reference sequence). The CDR3 nucleotides are TGTGCCAGCAGCTTAGCGGGAGGCCCGGTCGATACGCAGTATTTT. Translation gives CASSLAGGPVDTQYF.

The chain couples TRBV7-2 to TRBJ1-5; D gene unclear. The CDR3 length is 12 residues. V was clipped by 5 bases and J by 3 bases, with 5 bases between them. Germline V CDR1 and CDR2: SGHTA, FQGNSA. The CDR3 is CASSQFNQPQHF. CDR3 bases: TGTGCCAGCAGCCAATTCAATCAGCCCCAGCATTTT. Filled out from reference TRBV7-2 and TRBJ1-5, the complete variable domain reads GAGVSQSPSNKVTEKGKDVELRCDPISGHTALYWYRQSLGQGLEFLIYFQGNSAPDKSGLPSDRFSAERTGGSVSTLTIQRTQQEDSAVYLCASSQFNQPQHFGDGTRLSIL.

The CDR3 DNA sequence: TGTGCCAGTAGTATTTCCGCAACTAATGAAAAACTGTTTTTT. This codes for CASSISATNEKLFF. The chain joins TRBV19 to TRBJ1-4; D is unresolved. The V end lost 3 bases, the J end lost 0 bases, and 5 bases lay between the germline ends. Germline V lookup: CDR1 LNHDA, CDR2 SQIVND (reference sequence). This CDR3 comprises 14 residues.

This sequence joins TRBV5-4 and TRBJ1-5; D remains unclear. CDR3 size: 13 residues. The ends were cut back, 0 bases at V and 4 bases at J, with 5 bases in the middle. Germline CDR1 reads SGHNT; CDR2 reads YYREEE (reference sequence). The CDR3 spells CASSLDRNQPQHF. DNA of the CDR3: TGTGCCAGCAGCTTGGACAGAAATCAGCCCCAGCATTTT.

The chain uses TRBV10-2 and TRBJ1-5; D is perhaps TRBD1 (6 bases). The CDR3 has 15 residues. Germline CDR1 and CDR2: WSHSY and SAAADI. V lost 2 bases, J lost 0 bases, and 8 bases lay in between. CDR3 protein: CASSEGQFSNQPQHF. The CDR3 DNA is TGCGCCAGCAGTGAGGGACAGTTTAGCAATCAGCCCCAGCATTTT.